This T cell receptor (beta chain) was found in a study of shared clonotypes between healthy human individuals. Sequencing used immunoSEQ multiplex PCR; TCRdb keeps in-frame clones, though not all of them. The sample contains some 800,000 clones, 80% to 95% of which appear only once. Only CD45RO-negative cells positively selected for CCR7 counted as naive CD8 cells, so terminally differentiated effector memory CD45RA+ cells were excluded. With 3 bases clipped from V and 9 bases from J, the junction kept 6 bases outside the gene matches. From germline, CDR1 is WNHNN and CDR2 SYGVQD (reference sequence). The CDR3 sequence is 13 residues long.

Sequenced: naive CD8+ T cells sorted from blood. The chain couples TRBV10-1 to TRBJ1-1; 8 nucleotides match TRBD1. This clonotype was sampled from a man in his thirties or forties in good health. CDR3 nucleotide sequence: TGCGCCAGCAGTGAAGGGACAGGCCGCCAAGCTTTCTTT. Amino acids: CASSEGTGRQAFF.